One and the same sample provided the 22 T cell receptor beta chains below, sequenced in a study of technical replicates of blood from a handful of donors. Method: immunoSEQ multiplex PCR; TCRdb's copy keeps in-frame clones and lacks some. The profile covers approximately 93,000 clones, with over 85% appearing a single time and around 0.25% taken by the ten largest. Material: T cells isolated from PBMCs. The receptors shown here come from a human donor in good health.

This clone was seen just once. The CDR3 protein is CASSAQGPNSPLHF. CDR3 bases: TGCGCCAGCAGCGCACAGGGTCCGAATTCACCCCTCCACTTT. This rearrangement joins TRBV4-1 to TRBJ1-6; the D gene is possibly TRBD1 (6 bases). The CDR3 is made up of 14 amino acids. Germline CDR1 MGHRA, CDR2 YSYEKL. V was shortened by 5 bases and J by 7 bases, with 12 bases between the two germline ends.

This clone is a singleton in its sample. The chain uses TRBV19 and TRBJ1-5; D is uncertain. Looked up from germline, CDR1 is LNHDA and CDR2 is SQIVND (reference sequence). CDR3 length: 13 amino acids. Trimming left V 5 bases short and J 6 bases short, with 11 bases between. In DNA, the CDR3 is TGTGCCAGTAGTTTCTACGGCGGTCAGCCCCAGCATTTT. Residues: CASSFYGGQPQHF.

This sequence joins TRBV7-9 and TRBJ1-5; D is unclear. CDR3 length equals 14 residues. Trimming removed 6 bases from V and 1 base from J, with 10 bases in between. The V gene's germline CDR1 is SEHNR and CDR2 FQNEAQ (reference sequence). CDR3 DNA: TGTGCCAGCAGAGCGGACGGGAGCAATCAGCCCCAGCATTTT. Translating gives CASRADGSNQPQHF.

A word on this clone: At the DNA level, this CDR3 is encoded by other sequences in the same sample as well. The chain joins TRBV6-1 to TRBJ1-2; D gene uncertain. V gave up 6 bases and J gave up 2 bases, with 10 bases separating them. The CDR3 contains 13 residues. CDR1 and CDR2 (germline): MNHNS, SASEGT. The CDR3 sequence: CASRRGGNYGYTF. CDR3 in DNA: TGTGCCAGCAGGCGAGGAGGGAACTATGGCTACACCTTC.

Only one count was recorded for this clone. The rearrangement links TRBV27 to TRBJ2-3; tentatively, D is TRBD2 (5 bases). V shed 6 bases and J shed 4 bases, with 11 bases lying between them. This CDR3 spans 13 amino acids. Per germline, CDR1 MNHEY and CDR2 SMNVEV (reference sequence). The CDR3 spells CASSPGNPDTQYF. In nucleotides, the CDR3 is TGTGCCAGCAGCCCCGGGAATCCAGATACGCAGTATTTT.

The genes are TRBV19 and TRBJ2-6; D uncertain. Trimming stripped 4 bases from V and 0 bases from J, with 13 bases between. The CDR3 spans 17 residues. Per the germline V gene, CDR1 is LNHDA and CDR2 is SQIVND (reference sequence). The CDR3 is CASSNSFSYSGANVLTF. As DNA, the CDR3 is TGTGCCAGTAGTAATAGCTTCAGCTACTCTGGGGCCAACGTCCTGACTTTC.

The chain combines TRBV19 with TRBJ2-5, with 7 nucleotides matching TRBD1. The length of the CDR3 is 12 residues. J gave up 5 bases and V 3 bases, and 0 bases lay outside the gene matches. From germline, CDR1 is LNHDA and CDR2 SQIVND (reference sequence). The CDR3 here is CASSMDRETQYF. The CDR3 region has the DNA TGTGCCAGTAGTATGGACAGGGAGACCCAGTACTTC. Complete variable domain (other parts from reference TRBV19 and TRBJ2-5): DGGITQSPKYLFRKEGQNVTLSCEQNLNHDAMYWYRQDPGQGLRLIYYSQIVNDFQKGDIAEGYSVSREKKESFPLTVTSAQKNPTAFYLCASSMDRETQYFGPGTRLLVL.

V usage is TRBV27 and J usage is TRBJ2-7; perhaps TRBD1 as D (5 bases). The length of the CDR3 is 16 residues. Trimming shortened V by 0 bases and J by 3 bases, and 15 bases separated the two germline ends. Germline-derived CDR1 and CDR2 are MNHEY and SMNVEV (reference sequence). In DNA form, the CDR3 reads TGTGCCAGCAGTTTATCGATGCAGGGTCTCTTCTACGAGCAGTACTTC. The encoded protein is CASSLSMQGLFYEQYF.

The CDR3 region is CASSIRTDRDYEQYF. The CDR3 nucleotides read TGTGCCAGTAGTATAAGAACGGACAGGGACTACGAGCAGTACTTC. The chain joins TRBV19 to TRBJ2-7; 8 bases align to TRBD1. J lost 3 bases, V lost 2 bases, and 6 bases had no gene match. Germline V gene data show CDR1 as LNHDA and CDR2 as SQIVND (reference sequence). The CDR3 has 15 amino acids.

The chain employs TRBV13 and TRBJ2-7; 7 bases are a match to TRBD1. Trimming removed 4 bases from V and 5 bases from J; junction bases left unmatched: 11. Per the germline V gene, CDR1 is PRHDT and CDR2 is FYEKMQ (reference sequence). The CDR3 has 15 residues. CDR3 DNA sequence: TGTGCCAGCAGCTCCTCCGACAGGGCGGTAAACGAGCAGTACTTC. Translated: CASSSSDRAVNEQYF.

V and J are TRBV11-3 and TRBJ1-2; D possibly corresponds to TRBD1 (6 bases). Germline CDR1 and CDR2: SGHNT and YENEEA. V was pared by 5 bases and J by 2 bases, with 15 bases between. The CDR3 contains 15 residues. The CDR3 bases are TGTGCCAGCAGCCGGGGGGCAGGGGACAACTATGGCTACACCTTC. Protein sequence: CASSRGAGDNYGYTF.

The rearrangement links TRBV6-1 to TRBJ1-5, with 8 bases that match TRBD1. From germline, CDR1 is MNHNS and CDR2 SASEGT. There are 15 residues in the CDR3. V was pared by 6 bases and J by 3 bases, with 7 bases of the junction left unmatched. CDR3 in DNA: TGTGCCAGCAGGCAGGGGGCCTCCTTCAATCAGCCCCAGCATTTT. Its translation: CASRQGASFNQPQHF.

The chain uses TRBV6-1 and TRBJ2-1, with 10 bases aligning to TRBD1. Losses at the gene ends were 7 bases for V and 10 bases for J; bases not matched to a gene: 13. The germline CDR1 and CDR2 sequences are MNHNS and SASEGT. CDR3 length equals 15 residues. CDR3 nucleotides: TGTGCCAGCAACAGACAGGGGGCGCTAGGATACGAGCAGTTCTTC. Amino acids: CASNRQGALGYEQFF.

The gene calls are TRBV30 and TRBJ1-1; 11 positions agree with TRBD1. The germline V gene encodes CDR1 GTSNPN and CDR2 SVGIG (reference sequence). The CDR3 length is 13 residues. The CDR3 loop is CGGQGAENTEAFF. CDR3 nucleotide sequence: TGTGGAGGACAGGGGGCCGAGAACACTGAAGCTTTCTTT. The full variable domain, in which reference TRBV30 and TRBJ1-1 provide the parts outside the CDR3, is SQTIHQWPATLVQPVGSPLSLECTVEGTSNPNLYWYRQAAGRGLQLLFYSVGIGQISSEVPQNLSASRPQDRQFILSSKKLLLSDSGFYLCGGQGAENTEAFFGQGTRLTVV.

This chain connects TRBV6-4 to TRBJ2-1; 9 bases match TRBD1. CDR1 and CDR2 (germline): MRHNA, SNTAGT. V lost 0 bases and J lost 3; bases outside the gene matches: 0. The CDR3 runs to 15 residues. The chain's CDR3 is CASSDSTGGYNEQFF. In DNA, the CDR3 is TGTGCCAGCAGTGACTCGACAGGGGGCTACAATGAGCAGTTCTTC.

This chain uses TRBV5-6 with TRBJ1-1, with 8 bases identical to TRBD1. The CDR3 has 14 residues. V was clipped by 4 bases and J by 3 bases; unmatched bases: 5. Germline V gives CDR1 SGHDT, CDR2 YYEEEE. This chain's CDR3 is CASSTGQGYTEAFF. The DNA of the CDR3 is TGTGCCAGCAGCACAGGACAGGGTTACACTGAAGCTTTCTTT.

This chain uses TRBV27 with TRBJ2-7; 12 positions agree with TRBD1. Looked up from germline, CDR1 is MNHEY and CDR2 is SMNVEV (reference sequence). This CDR3 is 15 amino acids long. V lost 4 bases and J lost 6; bases outside the gene matches: 7. The CDR3 sequence: CASSSRDRGLGEQYF. The CDR3, as DNA: TGTGCCAGCAGTTCCCGGGACAGGGGGCTAGGCGAGCAGTACTTC.

This clone appeared a few times. The chain uses TRBV25-1 and TRBJ1-4; no firm D call. Per germline, CDR1 MGHDK and CDR2 SYGVNS. With 10 bases removed from V and 3 bases from J, the gap between germline ends came to 21 bases. This CDR3 spans 16 amino acids. DNA of the CDR3: TGTGCCACGGGTTTCGGGGAGACGGCATCTAATGAAAAACTGTTTTTT. It codes for CATGFGETASNEKLFF.

The chain links TRBV7-9 to TRBJ2-7, with D perhaps TRBD2 (5 bases). V was shortened by 4 bases and J by 1 base, with 20 bases between the two germline ends. Germline loops: CDR1 SEHNR, CDR2 FQNEAQ (reference sequence). CDR3 length: 17 residues. In nucleotides, the CDR3 is TGTGCCAGCAGCTCCTCGTGGGGAGCTATGGGGTCCTACGAGCAGTACTTC. Its protein product is CASSSSWGAMGSYEQYF. Based on the CDR3 plus reference TRBV7-9 and TRBJ2-7, the full variable domain is DTGVSQNPRHKITKRGQNVTFRCDPISEHNRLYWYRQTLGQGPEFLTYFQNEAQLEKSRLLSDRFSAERPKGSFSTLEIQRTEQGDSAMYLCASSSSWGAMGSYEQYFGPGTRLTVT.

The chain is built from TRBV2 and TRBJ1-2; 7 bases fit TRBD1. The CDR3 is 13 amino acids. J was trimmed by 4 bases and V by 6 bases; bases with no gene match: 5. Germline CDR1 reads SNHLY; CDR2 reads FYNNEI. The CDR3 region is CASREGARYGYTF. The CDR3 DNA follows: TGTGCCAGCAGGGAGGGGGCCCGCTATGGCTACACCTTC.

The chain uses TRBV5-1 and TRBJ1-2, with TRBD1 matching 9 bases. V lost 4 bases, J lost 3 bases, and 10 bases stayed unmatched. The CDR3 is made up of 16 amino acids. Germline-derived CDR1 and CDR2 are SGHRS and YFSETQ. CDR3 region: CASSLRDRVEDYGYTF. CDR3 nucleotides: TGCGCCAGCAGCCTGAGGGACAGGGTAGAAGACTATGGCTACACCTTC.

This clone has just one count. The V call is TRBV28, the J call TRBJ2-5; D might be TRBD1 (5 bases). CDR1 and CDR2 (germline): MDHEN, SYDVKM. The CDR3 length is 14 residues. V shed 1 base and J shed 7 bases, with 13 bases lying between them. The CDR3, as DNA: TGTGCCAGCAGTTTATCGGGCAGGGATTTGACCCAGTACTTC. Amino acid sequence: CASSLSGRDLTQYF.